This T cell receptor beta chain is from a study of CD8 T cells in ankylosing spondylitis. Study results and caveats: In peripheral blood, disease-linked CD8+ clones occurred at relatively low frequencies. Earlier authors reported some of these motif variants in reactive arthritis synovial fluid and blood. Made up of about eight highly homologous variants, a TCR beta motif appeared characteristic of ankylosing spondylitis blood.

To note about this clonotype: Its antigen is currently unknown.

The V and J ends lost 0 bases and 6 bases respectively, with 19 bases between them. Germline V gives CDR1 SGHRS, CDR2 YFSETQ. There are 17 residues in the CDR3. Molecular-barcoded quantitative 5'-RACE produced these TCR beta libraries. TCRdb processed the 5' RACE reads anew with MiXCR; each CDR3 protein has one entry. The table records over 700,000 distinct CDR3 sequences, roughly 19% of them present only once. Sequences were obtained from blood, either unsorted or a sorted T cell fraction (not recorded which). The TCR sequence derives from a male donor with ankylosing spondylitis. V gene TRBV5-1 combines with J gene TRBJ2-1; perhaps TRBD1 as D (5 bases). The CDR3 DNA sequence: TGCGCCAGCAGCTTGGATCTCGCCAGGGTTGGTTCCAATGAGCAGTTCTTC. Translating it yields CASSLDLARVGSNEQFF. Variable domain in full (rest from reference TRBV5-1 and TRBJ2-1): KAGVTQTPRYLIKTRGQQVTLSCSPISGHRSVSWYQQTPGQGLQFLFEYFSETQRNKGNFPGRFSGRQFSNSRSEMNVSTLELGDSALYLCASSLDLARVGSNEQFFGPGTRLTVL.